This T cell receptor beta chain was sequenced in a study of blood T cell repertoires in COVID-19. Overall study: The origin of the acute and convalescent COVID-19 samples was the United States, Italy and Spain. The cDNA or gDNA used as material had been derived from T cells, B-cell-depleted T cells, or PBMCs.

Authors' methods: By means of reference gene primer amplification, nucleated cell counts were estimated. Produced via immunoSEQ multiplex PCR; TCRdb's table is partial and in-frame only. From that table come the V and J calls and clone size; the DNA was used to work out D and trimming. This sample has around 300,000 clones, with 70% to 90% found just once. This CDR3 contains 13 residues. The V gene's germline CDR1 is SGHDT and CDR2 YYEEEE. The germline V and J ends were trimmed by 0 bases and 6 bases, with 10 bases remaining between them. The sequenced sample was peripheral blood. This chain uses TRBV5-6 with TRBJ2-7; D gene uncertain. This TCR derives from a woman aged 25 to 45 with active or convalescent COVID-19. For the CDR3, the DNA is TGTGCCAGCAGCTTGGGAGGTAGTCGCGAGCAGTACTTC. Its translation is CASSLGGSREQYF.